This T cell receptor (beta chain) was identified in a study of T cell responses to AZD1222 COVID-19 vaccine. Whole-study results and caveats: The breadth and depth of Spike-specific TCRs increased once two AZD1222 doses had been given.

Germline V gene lookup returns CDR1 MNHEY and CDR2 SVGAGI. CDR3 length equals 14 residues. V lost 0 bases and J lost 7, with 13 bases in between. Turning to this clone: Its antigen is unknown.

Measured with immunoSEQ multiplex PCR; TCRdb has only the in-frame clones, and not every one. The sample carries about 120,000 clones, about nine tenths recorded once. This receptor was identified in an adult in good health. The sample consisted of peripheral blood, taken on day 0 of AZD1222 vaccination. The chain couples TRBV6-5 to TRBJ2-7, with D perhaps being TRBD1 or TRBD2 (6 bases each). CDR3 residues: CASSYSGGIREQYF. CDR3 DNA: TGTGCCAGCAGTTACTCAGGGGGGATTAGGGAGCAGTACTTC.